This T cell receptor (beta chain) was found in a study of Graves' ophthalmopathy and Graves' hyperthyroidism. This clonotype has a single count. The study amplified TCR beta CDR3 regions using RNA transcripts. HTBI primers were employed in first-round RT-PCR, then a second-round multiplex PCR followed. In TCRdb, the multiplex PCR reads were re-called with MiXCR into one record per CDR3 protein. Altogether over 650,000 distinct CDR3 sequences are present, 35% to 50% being singletons, with the ten largest covering under 3.5%. Trimming took off 4 bases at V and 7 bases at J, with 19 bases between the two ends. The CDR3 runs 16 residues. Germline CDR1 is MGHDK and CDR2 is SYGVNS.

V usage is TRBV25-1 and J usage is TRBJ1-4; a weak D match, TRBD1 (5 bases). The sample was peripheral blood. This clonotype was obtained from an adult man with Graves' ophthalmopathy. DNA for the CDR3: TGTGCCAGCAGTGCTAGTAAGGCAGGGCGGGGTGAAAAACTGTTTTTT. Amino acids: CASSASKAGRGEKLFF.